This TCR beta chain was captured by sequencing in a study of blood T cell repertoires in COVID-19. Study summary: Samples of COVID-19 (acute and convalescent) were obtained from the United States, Italy and Spain. PBMCs, B-cell-depleted T cells, or T cells provided the cDNA or gDNA that made up the material.

The CDR3 is made up of 11 amino acids. Germline lookup yields CDR1 MNHNY and CDR2 SVGAGI (reference sequence). V lost 11 bases, J lost 8 bases, and 12 bases lay in between. Methods used by the authors: By means of reference gene primer amplification, nucleated cell counts were estimated. Profiling relied on immunoSEQ multiplex PCR, and the TCRdb table lists in-frame clones only, not all of them. The D gene and trimming were derived from the DNA, and the V and J assignments and clone size from that table. The repertoire holds over 60,000 clones, with over 75% as singletons. The sequence came from a man aged 65-85 years with active or convalescent COVID-19. The chain has TRBV6-6 and TRBJ1-4; no firm D call. The specimen was peripheral blood. For the CDR3, the DNA is TGTGCCTGCCGGGGAGGAGAAAAACTGTTTTTT. It yields the protein CACRGGEKLFF.